The rows below give T cell receptor beta chains drawn from one sample of a study of CD8+CD57+ T cells in acquired aplastic anemia. TCRdb analysed the reads with MiXCR anew, one entry per CDR3 protein. Counted here are hundreds of thousands of distinct CDR3 sequences, approximately 32% occurring once; the ten biggest clones make up 0.82%. Sequences were obtained from sorted CD4+, CD8+, or CD8+CD57+ T cells (not recorded which) from PBMCs. The receptors come from a human donor with aplastic anemia. Both conserved end residues are trimmed from each CDR3. Each record gives: V gene, J gene, CDR3 protein.

V gene: TRBV10-3; J gene: TRBJ1-3; CDR3 protein: AVSEYSGFGDTIY
V gene: TRBV2; J gene: TRBJ1-4; CDR3 protein: PSSWDRAGEKLF
V gene: TRBV11-2; J gene: TRBJ2-3; CDR3 protein: ASSSPTSGASSTDTQY
V gene: TRBV9; J gene: TRBJ2-7; CDR3 protein: ASSPGGGGTYEQY
V gene: TRBV4-1; J gene: TRBJ1-1; CDR3 protein: ASSQDWGQLNTEAF
V gene: TRBV6-1; J gene: TRBJ1-1; CDR3 protein: ASWGLSNTEAF
V gene: TRBV20-1; J gene: TRBJ1-3; CDR3 protein: SAIQGGGNTIY
V gene: TRBV7-9; J gene: TRBJ2-5; CDR3 protein: ASSLVSVAMEETQY
V gene: TRBV19; J gene: TRBJ1-4; CDR3 protein: ASSSRLNEKLF
V gene: TRBV11-2; J gene: TRBJ2-1; CDR3 protein: ASSLVRGYNEQF
V gene: TRBV24-1; J gene: TRBJ2-7; CDR3 protein: ASHGSVYEQY
V gene: TRBV9; J gene: TRBJ1-2; CDR3 protein: ASSAGGNYGYT
V gene: TRBV25-1; J gene: TRBJ1-2; CDR3 protein: ASNKIGGQKGYT
V gene: TRBV5-1; J gene: TRBJ2-7; CDR3 protein: ASSLVGEYYEQY
V gene: TRBV10-3; J gene: TRBJ2-7; CDR3 protein: AISASGAQYEQY
V gene: TRBV6-1; J gene: TRBJ2-1; CDR3 protein: ASSPEGANEQF
V gene: TRBV2; J gene: TRBJ1-4; CDR3 protein: ASLDRGSYEKLF